This TCR beta chain was documented in a study of glioma-infiltrating T cells. Notes on the study in general: Very few CDR3 sequences were shared between tissue and blood. Non-neoplastic patients had below-expected tissue-blood divergence, while all gliomas exceeded expectation.

The iRepertoire nested amplicon-rescue multiplex PCR amplified TCR alpha and beta CDR3s from RNA. MiXCR, run by TCRdb on the multiplex PCR reads, gives a single entry per CDR3 protein. The data hold roughly 120,000 distinct CDR3 sequences, with roughly 25% observed a single time. The V and J ends lost 4 bases and 4 bases respectively, with 11 bases between them. Germline lookup yields CDR1 LGHDT and CDR2 YNNKEL (reference sequence). This CDR3 comprises 13 residues. Regarding this clonotype: Its target is unknown. Possible read error: a much larger clone is one base away.

Sequenced material: glioma tissue, nonneoplastic brain tissue, or PBMCs (not recorded which). The TCR was taken from a human donor with low-grade glioma or glioblastoma, undergoing nonglioma brain surgery, or in good health (not recorded which). This chain connects TRBV3-1 to TRBJ2-7; D unclear. CDR3 in DNA: TGTGCCAGCAGCCGCGATTTCCGATACGAGCAGTACTTC. Translating it yields CASSRDFRYEQYF.